The 24 T cell receptor beta chains given below trace back to one sample, sequenced in a study of T cell responses to AZD1222 COVID-19 vaccine. Some clones are missing from TCRdb's copy, which holds only in-frame ones; the method was immunoSEQ multiplex PCR. In the table there are 95,000 to 150,000 clones, around 90% of which are singletons. The sequences come from peripheral blood, collected 28 days after the second dose of the MenACWY control vaccine. Receptor source: an adult who received the MenACWY meningococcal vaccine as a control.

The table lists this clone with a few counts. The V gene is TRBV6-4, the J gene TRBJ2-1; D may be TRBD1 or TRBD2 (5 bases each). The CDR3 is 14 amino acids. Germline loops: CDR1 MRHNA, CDR2 SNTAGT. Deletions cut 5 bases from V and 6 bases from J, with 14 bases between. CDR3 DNA: TGTGCCAGCAGTAGGGACGGAACAGGCAATGAGCAGTTCTTC. This translates into CASSRDGTGNEQFF.

V usage is TRBV25-1 and J usage is TRBJ1-4; TRBD1 is a possible D gene (5 bases). Germline V gene sequence: CDR1 MGHDK, CDR2 SYGVNS. The CDR3 totals 15 residues. Trimming took off 1 base at V and 2 bases at J, with 8 bases between the two ends. CDR3 bases: TGTGCCAGCAGTGAATTAGGGGAGACTAATGAAAAACTGTTTTTT. Its protein is CASSELGETNEKLFF.

This clone was counted a single time. The rearrangement joins TRBV24-1 to TRBJ2-1, with TRBD1 matching over 8 bases. Germline CDR1 KGHDR, CDR2 SFDVKD. With V trimmed by 3 bases and J by 4 bases, 7 bases remained unmatched. The CDR3 length is 16 residues. The CDR3 DNA reads TGTGCCACCAGTGATCCCGGGACAGGTGGTTACAATGAGCAGTTCTTC. Protein sequence: CATSDPGTGGYNEQFF.

V gene TRBV12-3 or TRBV12-4 combines with J gene TRBJ2-7; TRBD2 might be the D (7 bases). V was trimmed by 7 bases and J by 6 bases, leaving 13 bases between them. CDR3 length: 12 amino acids. For the CDR3, the DNA is TGTGCCAGCACCCTGGGGGGGGCCGAGCAGTACTTC. This translates into CASTLGGAEQYF.

This clone was recorded only once. This sequence joins TRBV19 and TRBJ1-5; 7 bases align to TRBD1. V lost 5 bases, J lost 0 bases, and 4 bases stayed unmatched. Germline V gene data show CDR1 as LNHDA and CDR2 as SQIVND (reference sequence). The CDR3 consists of 15 residues. CDR3 bases: TGTGCCAGTAGTTGGGACAGTACTAGCAATCAGCCCCAGCATTTT. It encodes CASSWDSTSNQPQHF.

The chain has TRBV19 and TRBJ2-5, with unresolved D. V lost 4 bases and J 2 bases, leaving 8 bases between the germline ends. There are 13 residues in the CDR3. Germline CDR1 reads LNHDA; CDR2 reads SQIVND (reference sequence). CDR3 nucleotides: TGTGCCAGTAGTAGGGCATTGCAAGAGACCCAGTACTTC. It encodes CASSRALQETQYF.

The chain combines TRBV4-2 with TRBJ2-7, with D possibly TRBD1 on 6 matching bases. CDR3 length: 13 amino acids. Germline V lookup: CDR1 LGHNA, CDR2 YNFKEQ. Trimming removed 3 bases at V and 1 base at J, with 7 bases between. The CDR3 nucleotides are TGTGCCAGCAGCCAGGACAGTTCCTACGAGCAGTACTTC. This encodes CASSQDSSYEQYF.

The V gene is TRBV25-1, the J gene TRBJ1-2; D call uncertain. V gave up 3 bases and J gave up 0 bases, with 8 bases separating them. The CDR3 has 14 amino acids. CDR1 is MGHDK, CDR2 SYGVNS, per germline. The CDR3 nucleotides are TGTGCCAGCAGTGAGTCGGCGGCTAACTATGGCTACACCTTC. Amino acid sequence: CASSESAANYGYTF.

V and J are TRBV4-1 and TRBJ2-7; D is ambiguous. The V and J ends lost 0 bases and 2 bases respectively, with 11 bases between them. Germline V gives CDR1 MGHRA, CDR2 YSYEKL. The CDR3 spans 15 residues. As DNA, the CDR3 is TGCGCCAGCAGCCAAGATCGGTACAGAACCTACGAGCAGTACTTC. As protein: CASSQDRYRTYEQYF.

The rearrangement joins TRBV15 to TRBJ1-1, with D hard to call. This CDR3 contains 14 residues. V was pared by 0 bases and J by 1 base, with 6 bases between. CDR1 LNHNV and CDR2 YYDKDF come from the germline V gene (reference sequence). For the CDR3, the DNA is TGTGCCACCAGCAGAGATCGGAGGAACACTGAAGCTTTCTTT. Residues: CATSRDRRNTEAFF.

The chain uses TRBV6-6 and TRBJ2-2; possibly TRBD2 for D (5 bases). The length of the CDR3 is 14 residues. The germline V and J ends were trimmed by 6 bases and 4 bases, with 12 bases remaining between them. Looked up from germline, CDR1 is MNHNY and CDR2 is SVGAGI (reference sequence). The CDR3 DNA follows: TGTGCCAGCAGCCACGGGGATACCACCGGGGAGCTGTTTTTT. It codes for CASSHGDTTGELFF.

The CDR3 DNA follows: TGCGCCAGCAGCCAAGCGGTATTAAGCGGATTATCCTACGAGCAGTACTTC. It specifies CASSQAVLSGLSYEQYF. The chain is built from TRBV4-1 and TRBJ2-7; possibly TRBD2 for D (5 bases). Germline-derived CDR1 and CDR2 are MGHRA and YSYEKL. V was pared by 1 base and J by 1 base, with 17 bases between. The CDR3 has 17 amino acids.

The V call is TRBV5-5, the J call TRBJ2-2, with TRBD1 as a possible D gene (6 bases). Germline CDR1 and CDR2: SGHKS and YYEKEE (reference sequence). The CDR3 is 15 residues long. Trimming left V 0 bases short and J 2 bases short, with 8 bases between. DNA of the CDR3: TGTGCCAGCAGCTTGGTCGGGACAAACACCGGGGAGCTGTTTTTT. It translates to CASSLVGTNTGELFF.

This clone turned up a few times. J is TRBJ1-5 and V is TRBV28; unclear D gene. V lost 5 bases and J lost 2, with 13 bases in between. The CDR3 is made up of 15 amino acids. The germline V gene has CDR1 MDHEN and CDR2 SYDVKM. This CDR3 is CASSLGQHGNQPQHF. CDR3 bases: TGTGCCAGCAGTCTAGGGCAGCACGGCAATCAGCCCCAGCATTTT.

The rearrangement joins TRBV7-2 to TRBJ2-3; D unresolved. The germline V gene has CDR1 SGHTA and CDR2 FQGNSA. V lost 5 bases, J lost 0 bases, and 6 bases lay in between. The CDR3 extends over 13 amino acids. The chain's CDR3 is CASSKLSTDTQYF. The CDR3 DNA sequence: TGTGCCAGCAGCAAGCTAAGCACAGATACGCAGTATTTT.

V and J are TRBV10-3 and TRBJ2-3, with 9 bases fitting TRBD2. Germline V gene lookup returns CDR1 ENHRY and CDR2 SYGVKD. With V trimmed by 3 bases and J by 6 bases, 10 bases remained unmatched. The CDR3 extends over 16 amino acids. The CDR3 DNA reads as TGTGCCATCAGTGATAGCGGGGGCCCCCCACAGGATACGCAGTATTTT. Protein: CAISDSGGPPQDTQYF.

The rearrangement links TRBV28 to TRBJ1-5; TRBD1 matches at 11 bases. Per germline, CDR1 MDHEN and CDR2 SYDVKM. This CDR3 contains 16 residues. V trimming: 5 bases; J trimming: 5 bases; junction bases outside the gene matches: 8. The CDR3 DNA reads TGTGCCAGCAGTCCCGGGGACAGGGGGAGGTATCAGCCCCAGCATTTT. This codes for CASSPGDRGRYQPQHF.

This chain connects TRBV4-3 to TRBJ1-4; D is unresolved. V gave up 0 bases and J gave up 4 bases, with 9 bases separating them. CDR1 is LGHNA and CDR2 is YSLEER in the germline V gene. The CDR3 consists of 15 residues. This CDR3 reads CASSQEERINEKLFF. The CDR3 DNA is TGCGCCAGCAGCCAAGAAGAGCGGATTAATGAAAAACTGTTTTTT.

V and J are TRBV23-1 and TRBJ2-1, with D tentatively TRBD1 (6 bases). TRBV23-1 is noted as an ORF with a role that remains uncertain. Between the trimmed V and J ends, which lost 6 bases and 5 bases, there was a span of 20 bases. The CDR3 covers 16 residues. This CDR3 reads CASRDLPGTLNNEQFF. As DNA, the CDR3 is TGCGCCAGCAGAGACCTTCCCGGGACACTAAACAATGAGCAGTTCTTC.

This rearrangement joins TRBV24-1 to TRBJ2-3, with 7 positions matching TRBD2. Germline V CDR1 and CDR2: KGHDR, SFDVKD. V gave up 5 bases and J gave up 2 bases; unmatched junction bases: 3. The CDR3 runs to 14 residues. Here the CDR3 DNA reads TGTGCCACCAGTGGGGGACTAAACACAGATACGCAGTATTTT. It encodes CATSGGLNTDTQYF.

This clone has only one observation. The chain carries TRBV3-1 (or the pseudogene TRBV3-2) and TRBJ1-1; TRBD1 matches at 7 bases. This CDR3 is built from 13 residues. V gave up 3 bases and J gave up 5 bases; unmatched junction bases: 3. Germline CDR1 reads LGHDT; CDR2 reads YNNKEL (reference sequence). CDR3 loop: CASSQTGWTEAFF. DNA of the CDR3: TGTGCCAGCAGCCAGACAGGGTGGACTGAAGCTTTCTTT.

The chain joins TRBV18 to TRBJ1-1; D not resolved. Germline CDR1 and CDR2: KGHSH and LQKENI. Trimming took off 3 bases at V and 3 bases at J, with 11 bases between the two ends. This CDR3 has 14 residues. The CDR3 spells CASSPPSSYTEAFF. CDR3 nucleotide sequence: TGTGCCAGCTCACCCCCTTCTTCGTACACTGAAGCTTTCTTT.

This chain joins TRBV4-3 and TRBJ1-2, with 8 nucleotides matching TRBD1. The CDR3 is 15 amino acids. Germline loops: CDR1 LGHNA, CDR2 YSLEER. V lost 1 base, J lost 5 bases, and 6 bases stayed unmatched. The CDR3 coding sequence is TGCGCCAGCAGCCAAGGCGGGACAGGACCTTATGGCTACACCTTC. Translated: CASSQGGTGPYGYTF.

The V call is TRBV5-4, the J call TRBJ2-5; either TRBD1 or TRBD2 may supply D (6 bases each). V dropped 0 bases and J dropped 3 bases, with 15 bases sitting between them. Germline V gene data show CDR1 as SGHNT and CDR2 as YYREEE (reference sequence). There are 16 residues in the CDR3. DNA for the CDR3: TGTGCCAGCAGCTTGGAGGGGGGTAAGGGAAAAGAGACCCAGTACTTC. Its translation: CASSLEGGKGKETQYF.